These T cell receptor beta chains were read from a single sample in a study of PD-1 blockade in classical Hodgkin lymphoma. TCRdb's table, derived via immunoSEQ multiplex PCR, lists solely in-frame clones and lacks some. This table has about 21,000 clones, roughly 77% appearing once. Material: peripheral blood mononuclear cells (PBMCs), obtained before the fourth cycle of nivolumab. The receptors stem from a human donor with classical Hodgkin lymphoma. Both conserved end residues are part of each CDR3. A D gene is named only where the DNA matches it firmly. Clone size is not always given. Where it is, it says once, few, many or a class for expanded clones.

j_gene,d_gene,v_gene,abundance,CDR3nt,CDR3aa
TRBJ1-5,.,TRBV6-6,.,TGTGCCAGCAGTCTCAATACCGATCAGCCCCAGCATTTT,CASSLNTDQPQHF
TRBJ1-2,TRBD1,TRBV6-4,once,TGTGCCAGCAGCCAAACCCCGGACAGGGGGCAGAATGGCTACACCTTC,CASSQTPDRGQNGYTF
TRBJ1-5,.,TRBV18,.,TGTGCCAGCTCACCACAGGAGGGGCGGCAGCCCCAGCATTTT,CASSPQEGRQPQHF
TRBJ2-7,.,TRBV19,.,TGTGCCAGTAGAAACCGGTCGTTCGGGGACGAGCAGTACTTC,CASRNRSFGDEQYF
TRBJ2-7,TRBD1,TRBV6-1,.,TGTGCCAGCAGTCCGCCGGGACAGCGCTACGAGCAGTACTTC,CASSPPGQRYEQYF
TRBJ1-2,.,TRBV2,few,TGTGCCAGCAGTGAATTACAGATGAACTATGGCTACACCTTC,CASSELQMNYGYTF
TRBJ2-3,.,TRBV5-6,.,TGTGCCAGCAGCTGGGGGCCTCGGGATACGCAGTATTTT,CASSWGPRDTQYF
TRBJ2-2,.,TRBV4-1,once,TGCGCCAGCAGCCACGGAAGGAACACCGGGGAGCTGTTTTTT,CASSHGRNTGELFF
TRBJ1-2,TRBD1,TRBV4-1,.,TGCGCCAGCAGCCAAGATCCCAGGGGGCACACCTATGGCTACACCTTC,CASSQDPRGHTYGYTF
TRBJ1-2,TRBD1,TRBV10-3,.,TGTGCCATCAGTAGAGGACAGGGGGCGGACTATGGCTACACCTTC,CAISRGQGADYGYTF
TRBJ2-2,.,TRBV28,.,TGTGCCAGCAGTCCCAGTCGGGGACTTCTCGCCCCGGCGAACACCGGGGAGCTGTTTTTT,CASSPSRGLLAPANTGELFF
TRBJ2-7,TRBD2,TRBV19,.,TGTGCCAGTAGTATAGGCCTAGCGGGAGTAGGGGAGCAGTACTTC,CASSIGLAGVGEQYF
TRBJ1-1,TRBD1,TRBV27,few,TGTGCCAGCAGACCGGGACAGGGGTACACTGAAGCTTTCTTT,CASRPGQGYTEAFF
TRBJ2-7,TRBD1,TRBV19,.,TGTGCCAGTAGTGCGCCCGGGACAGGGGGGGTCGAGCAGTACTTC,CASSAPGTGGVEQYF
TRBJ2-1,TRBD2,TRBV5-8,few,TGTGCCAGCAGCTTAGCCGGGACTACACAGTTCTTC,CASSLAGTTQFF
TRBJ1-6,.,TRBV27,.,TGTGCCAGCAGTTCGGGGATCGGGACCCTCCACTTT,CASSSGIGTLHF
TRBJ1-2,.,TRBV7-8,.,TGTGCCAGCAGCTTAGAAGGCCACTCCTATGGCTACACCTTC,CASSLEGHSYGYTF
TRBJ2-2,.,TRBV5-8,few,TGTGCCAGCAGCTATATGAGGGTAGACACCGGGGAGCTGTTTTTT,CASSYMRVDTGELFF